This entry lists 24 T cell receptor beta chains sequenced from one sample in a study of CD8+ T cells in alopecia areata. Treatment described: oral pan-JAK inhibitor, 5-10 mg twice daily. Extracted from the samples, RNA was reverse transcribed into cDNA to serve as the sequencing template. The assay was immunoSEQ multiplex PCR, and TCRdb's table has in-frame clones only and misses some. This table has about 200,000 clones, roughly two fifths appearing once. The starting material was CD4+ T cells sorted from blood, obtained at approximately week 30, from a patient treated with tofacitinib. The receptors stem from a human donor with alopecia areata.

This clone was detected a few times. The genes are TRBV7-6 and TRBJ1-1; perhaps TRBD1 as D (5 bases). From germline, CDR1 is SGHVS and CDR2 FNYEAQ. This CDR3 is built from 14 residues. V shed 2 bases and J shed 1 base, with 8 bases lying between them. CDR3 in amino acids: CASSLTGGNTEAFF. CDR3 in DNA: TGTGCCAGCAGCTTAACAGGCGGGAACACTGAAGCTTTCTTT.

The genes are TRBV7-9 and TRBJ2-7; TRBD2 matches 7 bases. Germline trimming cut 5 bases from V and 0 bases from J; bases unmatched to any gene: 4. The V gene's germline CDR1 is SEHNR and CDR2 FQNEAQ (reference sequence). This CDR3 is 14 amino acids long. In nucleotides, the CDR3 is TGTGCCAGCAGCATTGGCGGGAGCTCCTACGAGCAGTACTTC. It codes for CASSIGGSSYEQYF.

The chain couples TRBV6-1 to TRBJ1-2; unclear D gene. The ends were cut back, 2 bases at V and 8 bases at J, with 9 bases in the middle. CDR3 length equals 12 residues. Germline-derived CDR1 and CDR2 are MNHNS and SASEGT. The CDR3 here is CASSELSRGYTF. The CDR3 nucleotides read TGTGCCAGCAGTGAACTCTCCAGAGGCTACACCTTC.

The V and J genes are TRBV10-2 and TRBJ2-3, with a weak D call TRBD1 (6 bases). Trimming took 3 bases from V and 0 from J, leaving 10 bases between them. The CDR3 loop spans 15 amino acids. Germline values: CDR1 WSHSY, CDR2 SAAADI. CDR3 sequence: CASSEPRGSTDTQYF. CDR3 in DNA: TGCGCCAGCAGTGAACCCAGGGGAAGCACAGATACGCAGTATTTT.

The sample holds a few counts of this clone. The chain combines TRBV10-3 with TRBJ1-2; tentative D call: TRBD1 (5 bases). This CDR3 is built from 13 residues. CDR1 and CDR2 from the germline V gene are ENHRY and SYGVKD. Trimming stripped 2 bases from V and 4 bases from J, with 8 bases between. CDR3 sequence (DNA): TGTGCCATCAGTGAGAGGACATCCTATGGCTACACCTTC. Translated, it gives CAISERTSYGYTF.

The CDR3 loop is CASSVGPLGGQYF. The CDR3, as DNA: TGTGCCAGCAGCGTTGGGCCCCTCGGAGGGCAGTACTTC. The rearrangement uses TRBV7-3 and TRBJ2-7; D may be TRBD2 (5 bases). Looked up from germline, CDR1 is SGHTA and CDR2 is FQGTGA. The V end was cut by 5 bases, the J end by 9 bases, with 17 bases between. The CDR3 has 13 residues. The complete variable domain, with remaining parts taken from reference TRBV7-3 and TRBJ2-7, reads GAGVSQTPSNKVTEKGKYVELRCDPISGHTALYWYRQSLGQGPEFLIYFQGTGAADDSGLPNDRFFAVRPEGSVSTLKIQRTERGDSAVYLCASSVGPLGGQYFGPGTRLTVT.

J is TRBJ2-7 and V is TRBV6-6; D ambiguous. The CDR3 consists of 11 residues. The germline V gene encodes CDR1 MNHNY and CDR2 SVGAGI (reference sequence). The V gene lost 6 bases and the J gene lost 7 bases, with 10 bases spanning the gap. The CDR3 region is CASRLKGEQYF. The CDR3, as DNA: TGTGCCAGCAGACTCAAGGGTGAGCAGTACTTC.

The sample holds a few counts of this clone. The chain links TRBV2 to TRBJ2-4; 13 bases are a match to TRBD2. The CDR3 covers 15 residues. Germline CDR1 is SNHLY and CDR2 is FYNNEI. The trim removed 5 bases at V and 5 bases at J, leaving 3 bases unmatched. For the CDR3, the DNA is TGTGCCAGCAGTACCGGGACTAGCGGGGAAAACATTCAGTACTTC. Translating it yields CASSTGTSGENIQYF.

V and J are TRBV19 and TRBJ2-1; 10 positions match TRBD1. The length of the CDR3 is 15 residues. From germline, CDR1 is LNHDA and CDR2 SQIVND (reference sequence). The trim removed 5 bases at V and 6 bases at J, leaving 7 bases unmatched. The CDR3: CASSSTGGIGNEQFF. In DNA form, the CDR3 reads TGTGCCAGTAGTTCGACAGGGGGCATCGGCAATGAGCAGTTCTTC.

The chain recombines TRBV6-1 with TRBJ1-2; no clear D. Germline V gives CDR1 MNHNS, CDR2 SASEGT. V dropped 4 bases and J dropped 7 bases, with 13 bases sitting between them. This CDR3 has 13 amino acids. The CDR3 region is CASSAIMTRGYTF. The CDR3 DNA sequence: TGTGCCAGCAGTGCTATTATGACACGTGGCTACACCTTC.

The chain is built from TRBV6-5 and TRBJ1-1, with a possible D match to TRBD1 (6 bases). Germline CDR1 reads MNHEY; CDR2 reads SVGAGI. The CDR3 totals 16 residues. The ends were cut back, 0 bases at V and 1 base at J, with 12 bases in the middle. The CDR3 is CASSYSSGVPNTEAFF. CDR3 in DNA: TGTGCCAGCAGTTACTCGTCAGGGGTACCGAACACTGAAGCTTTCTTT.

This chain links TRBV2 with TRBJ2-3; D uncertain. Germline CDR1 and CDR2: SNHLY and FYNNEI. This CDR3 has 12 amino acids. V lost 10 bases and J 3 bases, leaving 11 bases between the germline ends. CDR3 nucleotide sequence: TGTGCCACTTCGAAGTGGACAGATACGCAGTATTTT. Protein product: CATSKWTDTQYF.

The V gene is TRBV25-1, the J gene TRBJ2-3; 11 nucleotides agree with TRBD2. The CDR3 loop spans 15 amino acids. Looked up from germline, CDR1 is MGHDK and CDR2 is SYGVNS. V gave up 3 bases and J gave up 3 bases; unmatched junction bases: 2. In DNA form, the CDR3 reads TGTGCCAGCAGTGAGGCTAGCGGGAGGACAGATACGCAGTATTTT. Residues: CASSEASGRTDTQYF.

J is TRBJ2-7 and V is TRBV5-1; D not resolved. The V end was cut by 0 bases, the J end by 0 bases, with 13 bases between. This CDR3 spans 16 amino acids. Germline V CDR1 and CDR2: SGHRS, YFSETQ. CDR3 DNA sequence: TGCGCCAGCAGCTTGGGATCTAAGAGGAGCTCCTACGAGCAGTACTTC. It is translated as CASSLGSKRSSYEQYF.

The rearrangement joins TRBV30 to TRBJ2-2; D gene ambiguous. CDR1 GTSNPN and CDR2 SVGIG come from the germline V gene (reference sequence). The CDR3 has 14 residues. Trimming removed 0 bases from V and 2 bases from J, with 7 bases in between. The CDR3 DNA is TGTGCCTGGAGTGTAGGTACTAACACCGGGGAGCTGTTTTTT. It specifies CAWSVGTNTGELFF.

This clone was counted only a few times. The chain combines TRBV19 with TRBJ2-7, with 7 bases fitting TRBD1. Unmatched junction bases numbered 9, after V lost 4 bases and J lost 3 bases. The CDR3 length is 15 residues. CDR1 is LNHDA, CDR2 SQIVND, per germline (reference sequence). The CDR3 spells CASSTFGQANYEQYF. CDR3 in DNA: TGTGCCAGTAGTACCTTCGGACAGGCGAACTACGAGCAGTACTTC.

The chain is built from TRBV2 and TRBJ1-2; D gene uncertain. The length of the CDR3 is 13 residues. V was cut by 4 bases and J by 2 bases, with 8 bases left in between. Germline CDR1 reads SNHLY; CDR2 reads FYNNEI. The CDR3 DNA reads TGTGCCAGCAGTGTTTTGGCCAACTATGGCTACACCTTC. This encodes CASSVLANYGYTF.

V and J are TRBV9 and TRBJ2-2; no clear D gene. The CDR3 is 14 residues long. The V gene lost 0 bases and the J gene lost 7 bases, with 10 bases spanning the gap. Germline CDR1 is SGDLS and CDR2 is YYNGEE. CDR3 residues: CASSVESAIGELFF. DNA for the CDR3: TGTGCCAGCAGCGTAGAGTCAGCAATCGGGGAGCTGTTTTTT.

The V and J genes are TRBV5-1 and TRBJ2-1; 10 bases line up with TRBD2. The germline V gene has CDR1 SGHRS and CDR2 YFSETQ. Germline trimming cut 1 base from V and 7 bases from J; bases unmatched to any gene: 5. The CDR3 spans 15 residues. The CDR3 nucleotides are TGCGCCAGCAGCTTGCTAGCGGGAGCCGGAAATGAGCAGTTCTTC. Translation gives CASSLLAGAGNEQFF.

This clone turned up a few times. V is TRBV27 and J is TRBJ1-2; tentatively, D is TRBD1 (5 bases). Germline CDR1 reads MNHEY; CDR2 reads SMNVEV (reference sequence). V was pared by 5 bases and J by 5 bases, with 15 bases between. This CDR3 contains 14 residues. The CDR3 loop reads CASSPAGSTYGYTF. CDR3 nucleotide sequence: TGTGCCAGCAGTCCGGCAGGGAGTACGTATGGCTACACCTTC.

This clone was counted a few times. The chain recombines TRBV7-8 with TRBJ2-1, with D hard to call. Germline V gene data show CDR1 as SGHVS and CDR2 as FQNEAQ. V was cut by 7 bases and J by 5 bases, with 12 bases left in between. CDR3 length equals 13 residues. The CDR3 is CASTPGLDNEQFF. CDR3 nucleotide sequence: TGTGCCAGCACCCCCGGTCTAGACAATGAGCAGTTCTTC.

This clone was counted a single time. This chain connects TRBV2 to TRBJ2-7; TRBD1 might be the D (5 bases). The CDR3 length is 16 residues. The V and J ends lost 4 bases and 4 bases respectively, with 20 bases between them. Per the germline V gene, CDR1 is SNHLY and CDR2 is FYNNEI. CDR3 DNA: TGTGCCAGCAGTGGGATGGACACCCGGACCGGGTACGAGCAGTACTTC. Translation: CASSGMDTRTGYEQYF.

There are a few counts of this clone. CDR3 in DNA: TGTGCCAGCAGTTTAAATGGGGCTCGGGGCTACACCTTC. It codes for CASSLNGARGYTF. The chain is built from TRBV27 and TRBJ1-2; possibly TRBD1 for D (5 bases). The length of the CDR3 is 13 residues. Trimming cost V 2 bases and J 8 bases, with 12 bases left between them. Per the germline V gene, CDR1 is MNHEY and CDR2 is SMNVEV (reference sequence).

About this clone itself: The identical CDR3 is also encoded by other nucleotide sequences in the sample. The chain has TRBV29-1 and TRBJ1-4; TRBD1 agrees at 7 bases. V gave up 6 bases and J gave up 8 bases; unmatched junction bases: 9. CDR3 length equals 13 residues. The germline V gene encodes CDR1 SQVTM and CDR2 ANQGSEA. The CDR3 DNA sequence: TGCAGCGTCGAGGGCAGGGGGTACGAAAAACTGTTTTTT. Protein: CSVEGRGYEKLFF.